One sample yielded the 10 T cell receptor beta chains listed below, sequenced in a study of beta chain features in type 1 diabetes. Since all of the isolated RNA was reverse transcribed, expressed TCRB transcripts were what got sequenced. TCRdb's table, derived via immunoSEQ multiplex PCR, lists solely in-frame clones and lacks some. The sample includes about 900,000 clones, 17% of them seen just once. Sample: naive CD4+ T cells from blood. These receptors were obtained from a woman aged 18-35 years in good health.

The rearrangement links TRBV28 to TRBJ1-1; 7 bases are a match to TRBD1. This CDR3 spans 17 amino acids. V was pared by 4 bases and J by 5 bases, with 16 bases of the junction left unmatched. In germline, CDR1 is MDHEN, CDR2 SYDVKM. This CDR3 is CASSSNWGRRQGTEAFF. CDR3 bases: TGTGCCAGCAGTTCGAATTGGGGTCGTCGACAGGGAACTGAAGCTTTCTTT.

This rearrangement joins TRBV2 to TRBJ2-7; the match to TRBD1 covers 9 bases. In germline, CDR1 is SNHLY, CDR2 FYNNEI. The length of the CDR3 is 14 residues. V was clipped by 6 bases and J by 2 bases; unmatched bases: 5. This CDR3 is CASRGGQGTYEQYF. CDR3 DNA: TGTGCCAGCAGGGGGGGACAGGGTACCTACGAGCAGTACTTC.

This clone was seen a handful of times. V is TRBV6-5 and J is TRBJ1-3; D gene ambiguous. V lost 4 bases to trimming and J lost 0 bases, with 10 bases between them. The CDR3 is 15 residues long. Germline V gene sequence: CDR1 MNHEY, CDR2 SVGAGI. CDR3 residues: CASSSDFRSGNTIYF. The CDR3 DNA reads TGTGCCAGCAGTTCTGACTTCCGCTCTGGAAACACCATATATTTT.

This chain uses TRBV27 with TRBJ1-3, with TRBD1 identical over 10 bases. The CDR3 covers 14 residues. CDR1 MNHEY and CDR2 SMNVEV come from the germline V gene (reference sequence). The V segment lost 8 bases and the J segment 2 bases; nucleotides outside the gene matches: 3. Written as DNA, the CDR3 is TGTGCCAGCGGGACAGGGGTGACTGGAAACACCATATATTTT. Translated: CASGTGVTGNTIYF.

The V gene is TRBV28, the J gene TRBJ1-5; D possibly corresponds to TRBD1 (5 bases). CDR1 is MDHEN and CDR2 is SYDVKM in the germline V gene. CDR3 length: 15 amino acids. V shed 3 bases and J shed 1 base, with 10 bases lying between them. The CDR3 loop is CASSFGGASNQPQHF. CDR3 DNA: TGTGCCAGCAGTTTTGGAGGGGCGAGCAATCAGCCCCAGCATTTT.

Only a few counts were recorded for this clone. Other DNA sequences within the sample encode an identical CDR3. The J gene is TRBJ1-4, the V gene TRBV21-1. TRBV21-1 represents a pseudogene. This CDR3 region has 16 residues. This CDR3 reads CASSKVVPAVSEKLFF. The CDR3 DNA is TGTGCCAGCAGCAAGGTAGTCCCGGCCGTCAGTGAAAAACTGTTTTTT.

This clone was detected a few times. The gene calls are TRBV14 and TRBJ2-5; TRBD2 is a possible D gene (7 bases). The CDR3 is 14 amino acids. V was trimmed by 3 bases and J by 4 bases, leaving 12 bases between them. Germline lookup yields CDR1 SGHDN and CDR2 FVKESK. In nucleotides, the CDR3 is TGTGCCAGCAGCCATCCTAGGGGGGGAGAGACCCAGTACTTC. It is translated as CASSHPRGGETQYF.

This clone was found a few times. The chain links TRBV2 to TRBJ2-1; D perhaps matches TRBD2 (6 bases). The V gene lost 4 bases and the J gene lost 4 bases, with 14 bases spanning the gap. The CDR3 contains 15 residues. Germline CDR1 SNHLY, CDR2 FYNNEI. CDR3 in DNA: TGTGCCAGCAGTGTAGGTACTAGCAGATACAATGAGCAGTTCTTC. Translated, it gives CASSVGTSRYNEQFF.

In its sample, this clone was seen a few times. The chain recombines TRBV20-1 with TRBJ2-5; tentative D call: TRBD2 (5 bases). CDR1 DFQATT and CDR2 SNEGSKA come from the germline V gene (reference sequence). The length of the CDR3 is 11 residues. Trimming removed 3 bases at V and 5 bases at J, with 7 bases between. The CDR3 spells CSASLAETQYF. The CDR3 DNA reads TGCAGTGCTAGTTTAGCGGAGACCCAGTACTTC.

The chain couples TRBV5-4 to TRBJ2-1; 9 bases align to TRBD2. The length of the CDR3 is 15 residues. V gave up 0 bases and J gave up 8 bases; unmatched junction bases: 6. Germline loops: CDR1 SGHNT, CDR2 YYREEE (reference sequence). CDR3 sequence reads: CASSLASGARDEQFF. CDR3 in DNA: TGTGCCAGCAGCTTGGCTAGCGGGGCCCGGGATGAGCAGTTCTTC. The variable domain in full, with the rest retrieved from reference TRBV5-4 and TRBJ2-1, is ETGVTQSPTHLIKTRGQQVTLRCSSQSGHNTVSWYQQALGQGPQFIFQYYREEENGRGNFPPRFSGLQFPNYSSELNVNALELDDSALYLCASSLASGARDEQFFGPGTRLTVL.